The present entry profiles one T cell receptor beta chain with its context. The sample is drawn from a study of monozygotic twins with inflammatory bowel disease. Germline CDR1 LGHDT, CDR2 YNNKEL (reference sequence). There are 16 residues in the CDR3. UMIs with a 6-nucleotide sample barcode were added by template switching. After re-calling the 5' RACE reads, TCRdb lists one entry per CDR3 protein, DNA absent. This sample contains 300,000 to 400,000 distinct CDR3 sequences. Specimen: blood. The J gene is TRBJ2-7, the V gene TRBV3-1; the D call from TCRdb, TRBD1, cannot be confirmed without DNA. The sequence derives from a human donor with ulcerative colitis or Crohn's disease, or a healthy co-twin of an affected twin (not recorded which). CDR3 sequence reads: CASSYPLGTGNHEQYF.